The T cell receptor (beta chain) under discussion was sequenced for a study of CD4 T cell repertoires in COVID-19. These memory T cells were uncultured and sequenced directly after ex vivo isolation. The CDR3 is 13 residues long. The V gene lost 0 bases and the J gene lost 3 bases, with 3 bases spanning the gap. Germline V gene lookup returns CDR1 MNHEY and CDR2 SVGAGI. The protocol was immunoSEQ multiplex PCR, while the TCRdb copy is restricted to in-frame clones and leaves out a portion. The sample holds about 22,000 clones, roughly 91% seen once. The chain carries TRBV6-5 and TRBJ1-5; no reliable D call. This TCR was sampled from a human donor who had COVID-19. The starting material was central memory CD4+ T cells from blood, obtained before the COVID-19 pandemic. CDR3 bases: TGTGCCAGCAGTTACTCTATCAATCAGCCCCAGCATTTT. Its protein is CASSYSINQPQHF.